Below are 16 T cell receptor beta chains sequenced from a single sample in a study of T cells in tumors after PD-1 blockade. The protocol was immunoSEQ multiplex PCR, while the TCRdb copy is restricted to in-frame clones and leaves out a portion. The table shows about 20,000 clones, with around four fifths occurring only once. The sequences come from PBMCs, collected before anti-PD-1 treatment. Receptors originate from a human donor with basal cell carcinoma.

This clone was detected only once. This chain uses TRBV5-5 with TRBJ2-3; D might be TRBD1 or TRBD2, each matching 5 bases. Germline V gene sequence: CDR1 SGHKS, CDR2 YYEKEE (reference sequence). Trimming pared 4 bases from V and 5 bases from J, leaving 14 bases between. This CDR3 has 14 residues. This CDR3 reads CASSRRDGGDTQYF. CDR3 bases: TGTGCCAGCAGCCGCCGGGACGGAGGAGATACGCAGTATTTT.

J is TRBJ2-3 and V is TRBV18; possibly TRBD1 or TRBD2 for D (5 bases each). V was clipped by 2 bases and J by 2 bases, with 5 bases between them. There are 13 residues in the CDR3. Germline assignment: CDR1 KGHSH and CDR2 LQKENI. The CDR3 sequence: CASSPGTTDTQYF. CDR3 nucleotide sequence: TGTGCCAGCTCACCAGGGACCACAGATACGCAGTATTTT.

V is TRBV9 and J is TRBJ1-4; D not certain. V lost 1 base, J lost 10 bases, and 17 bases lay in between. This CDR3 is 15 amino acids long. Per the germline V gene, CDR1 is SGDLS and CDR2 is YYNGEE. CDR3 amino acids: CASSVTPDHEGKLFF. Here the CDR3 DNA reads TGTGCCAGCAGCGTAACCCCCGACCACGAAGGAAAACTGTTTTTT.

The V gene is TRBV25-1, the J gene TRBJ1-2, with a possible D match to TRBD1 (5 bases). The V and J ends lost 5 bases and 4 bases respectively, with 23 bases between them. The germline gives CDR1 MGHDK, CDR2 SYGVNS. The CDR3 runs to 17 residues. The CDR3 DNA is TGTGCCAGCAGTCCCGCCCTGGGGGGTACCTCATCCTATGGCTACACCTTC. This translates into CASSPALGGTSSYGYTF.

The chain carries TRBV7-2 and TRBJ2-1, with TRBD1 as a possible D gene (5 bases). V gave up 6 bases and J gave up 4 bases, with 16 bases separating them. Germline-derived CDR1 and CDR2 are SGHTA and FQGNSA. CDR3 size: 15 residues. The CDR3: CASRSQGSWYNEQFF. The CDR3 nucleotides are TGTGCCAGCAGGAGCCAGGGATCGTGGTACAATGAGCAGTTCTTC.

V gene TRBV21-1 combines with J gene TRBJ2-1; the tabulated D call, TRBD2, remains unverified against the DNA. TRBV21-1 is classified as a pseudogene. This CDR3 has 14 amino acids. The CDR3 reads CASSPGGALNEQFF. The CDR3 DNA sequence: TGTGCCAGCAGTCCCGGGGGGGCCCTCAATGAGCAGTTCTTC.

The chain uses TRBV29-1 and TRBJ2-3; TRBD1 matches at 8 bases. The CDR3 runs 14 residues. After removal of 7 bases from V and 4 bases from J, the junction contained 10 bases not matched to a gene. The germline V gene has CDR1 SQVTM and CDR2 ANQGSEA. CDR3 nucleotide sequence: TGCAGCGCCGAAGGACAGGGTTCATCAGATACGCAGTATTTT. It is translated as CSAEGQGSSDTQYF.

The chain recombines TRBV7-9 with TRBJ2-1; D is possibly TRBD2 (6 bases). This CDR3 has 14 amino acids. The V gene lost 0 bases and the J gene lost 5 bases, with 8 bases spanning the gap. CDR1 is SEHNR and CDR2 is FQNEAQ in the germline V gene (reference sequence). DNA of the CDR3: TGTGCCAGCAGCTTAGCGGGAGGAAACAATGAGCAGTTCTTC. Residues: CASSLAGGNNEQFF.

This clone was observed a single time. The chain recombines TRBV28 with TRBJ2-2, with 10 bases identical to TRBD2. Per the germline V gene, CDR1 is MDHEN and CDR2 is SYDVKM. V trimming: 5 bases; J trimming: 3 bases; junction bases outside the gene matches: 3. The length of the CDR3 is 15 residues. This CDR3 reads CASSVAGGYTGELFF. The CDR3 DNA reads as TGTGCCAGCAGTGTAGCGGGAGGTTACACCGGGGAGCTGTTTTTT.

Notes on this clone: A junction boundary mismatches the germline segment, possibly from a read error. Other DNA sequences in the sample encode the same CDR3. The CDR3 coding sequence is TGTCCCAGCAGTTACGGGTGGGCGGGGGTGGGGAGCTCCTACAATGAGCAGTTCTTC. It is translated as CPSSYGWAGVGSSYNEQFF. This chain links TRBV2 with TRBJ2-1, with 7 bases fitting TRBD2. The length of the CDR3 is 19 residues. Per the germline V gene, CDR1 is SNHLY and CDR2 is FYNNEI.

The chain has TRBV18 and TRBJ1-4; no reliable D call. Germline V gene data show CDR1 as KGHSH and CDR2 as LQKENI. The CDR3 totals 15 residues. The germline V and J ends were trimmed by 3 bases and 1 base, with 9 bases remaining between them. The CDR3 region has the DNA TGTGCCAGCTCACCCAGCCGACAAACTAATGAAAAACTGTTTTTT. It encodes CASSPSRQTNEKLFF.

The V call is TRBV7-2, the J call TRBJ2-7; D might be TRBD2 (5 bases). Trimming cost V 0 bases and J 2 bases, with 17 bases left between them. CDR3 length: 17 amino acids. Germline V gene data show CDR1 as SGHTA and CDR2 as FQGNSA. The CDR3 DNA sequence: TGTGCCAGCAGCTTAGCCCTACTAGTCGCCAGTACCTACGAGCAGTACTTC. It translates to CASSLALLVASTYEQYF.

The V call is TRBV19, the J call TRBJ1-4; D might be TRBD1 (5 bases). The CDR3 runs 14 residues. V lost 3 bases and J 5 bases, leaving 10 bases between the germline ends. Germline CDR1 reads LNHDA; CDR2 reads SQIVND (reference sequence). In DNA form, the CDR3 reads TGTGCCAGTAGTATGAGAGGGGACAATGAAAAACTGTTTTTT. It codes for CASSMRGDNEKLFF.

A remark on this clone: The sample holds other DNA sequences that translate to the same CDR3. The CDR3, as DNA: TGTCCCCCCTGTGACGGGGGGGCGGGGGAGGGGAGCTCCTACAATGAGCAGTTCTTC. It specifies CPPCDGGAGEGSSYNEQFF. The genes are TRBV2 and TRBJ2-1; 8 bases fit TRBD2. The length of the CDR3 is 19 residues. Germline lookup yields CDR1 SNHLY and CDR2 FYNNEI.

This clone was observed once. This sequence joins TRBV5-6 and TRBJ1-1, with 12 bases identical to TRBD1. J was trimmed by 3 bases and V by 4 bases; bases with no gene match: 7. CDR1 SGHDT and CDR2 YYEEEE come from the germline V gene. This CDR3 spans 16 amino acids. The CDR3: CASSAGTGGRYTEAFF. The CDR3 DNA sequence: TGTGCCAGCAGCGCCGGGACAGGGGGCCGTTACACTGAAGCTTTCTTT. Complete variable domain (other parts from reference TRBV5-6 and TRBJ1-1): DAGVTQSPTHLIKTRGQQVTLRCSPKSGHDTVSWYQQALGQGPQFIFQYYEEEERQRGNFPDRFSGHQFPNYSSELNVNALLLGDSALYLCASSAGTGGRYTEAFFGQGTRLTVV.

The chain is built from TRBV19 and TRBJ1-3, with unresolved D. In germline, CDR1 is LNHDA, CDR2 SQIVND (reference sequence). The CDR3 covers 14 residues. V was pared by 3 bases and J by 3 bases, with 9 bases between. The CDR3 spells CASSIWEIGNTIYF. DNA of the CDR3: TGTGCCAGTAGTATTTGGGAGATTGGAAACACCATATATTTT.